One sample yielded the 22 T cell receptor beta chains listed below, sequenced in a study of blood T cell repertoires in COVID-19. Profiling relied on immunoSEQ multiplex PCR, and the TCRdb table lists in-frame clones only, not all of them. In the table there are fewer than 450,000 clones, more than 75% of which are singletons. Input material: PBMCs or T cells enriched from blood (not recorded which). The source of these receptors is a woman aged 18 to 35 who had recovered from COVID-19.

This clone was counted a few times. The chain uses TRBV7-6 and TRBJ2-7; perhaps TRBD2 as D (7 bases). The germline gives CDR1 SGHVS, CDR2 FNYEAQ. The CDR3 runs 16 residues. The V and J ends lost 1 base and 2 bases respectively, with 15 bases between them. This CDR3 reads CASSLEDGGPTYEQYF. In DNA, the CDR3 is TGTGCCAGCAGCTTAGAGGACGGGGGGCCTACCTACGAGCAGTACTTC.

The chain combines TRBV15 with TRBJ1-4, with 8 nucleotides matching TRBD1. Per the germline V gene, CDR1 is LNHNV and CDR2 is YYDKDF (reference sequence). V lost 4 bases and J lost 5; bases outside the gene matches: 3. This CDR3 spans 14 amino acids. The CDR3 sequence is CATSKGQGNEKLFF. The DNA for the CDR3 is TGTGCCACCAGCAAAGGACAGGGCAATGAAAAACTGTTTTTT.

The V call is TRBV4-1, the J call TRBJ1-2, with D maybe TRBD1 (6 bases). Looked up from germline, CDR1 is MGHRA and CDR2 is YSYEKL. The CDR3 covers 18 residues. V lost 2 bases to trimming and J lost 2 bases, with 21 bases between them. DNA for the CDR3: TGCGCCAGCAGCCAAACTAAGGAGTCGGGACACCTAAACTATGGCTACACCTTC. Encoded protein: CASSQTKESGHLNYGYTF.

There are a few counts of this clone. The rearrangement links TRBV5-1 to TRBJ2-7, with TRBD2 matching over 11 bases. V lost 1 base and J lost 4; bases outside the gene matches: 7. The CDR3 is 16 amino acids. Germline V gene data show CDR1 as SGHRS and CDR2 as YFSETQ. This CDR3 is CASSLLSSGGFYEQYF. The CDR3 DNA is TGCGCCAGCAGCTTGCTTTCTAGCGGGGGGTTTTACGAGCAGTACTTC. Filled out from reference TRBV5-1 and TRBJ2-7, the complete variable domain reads KAGVTQTPRYLIKTRGQQVTLSCSPISGHRSVSWYQQTPGQGLQFLFEYFSETQRNKGNFPGRFSGRQFSNSRSEMNVSTLELGDSALYLCASSLLSSGGFYEQYFGPGTRLTVT.

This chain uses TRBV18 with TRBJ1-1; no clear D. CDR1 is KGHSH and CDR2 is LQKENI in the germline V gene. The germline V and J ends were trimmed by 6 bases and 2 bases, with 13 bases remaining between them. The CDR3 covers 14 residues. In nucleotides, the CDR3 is TGTGCCAGCTCGCCAGAAGCCCTAAACACTGAAGCTTTCTTT. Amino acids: CASSPEALNTEAFF.

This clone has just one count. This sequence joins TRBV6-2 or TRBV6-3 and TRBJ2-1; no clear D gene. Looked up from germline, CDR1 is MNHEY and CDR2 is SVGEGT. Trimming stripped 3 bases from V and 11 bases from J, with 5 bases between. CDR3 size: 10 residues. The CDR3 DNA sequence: TGTGCCAGCAGTTATGGCCAGCAGTTCTTC. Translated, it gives CASSYGQQFF.

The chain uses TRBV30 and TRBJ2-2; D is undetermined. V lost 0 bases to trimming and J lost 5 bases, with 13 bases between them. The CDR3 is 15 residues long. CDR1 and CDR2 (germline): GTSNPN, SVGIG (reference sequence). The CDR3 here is CAWSVLVPKTGELFF. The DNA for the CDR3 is TGTGCCTGGAGTGTACTGGTGCCCAAAACCGGGGAGCTGTTTTTT.

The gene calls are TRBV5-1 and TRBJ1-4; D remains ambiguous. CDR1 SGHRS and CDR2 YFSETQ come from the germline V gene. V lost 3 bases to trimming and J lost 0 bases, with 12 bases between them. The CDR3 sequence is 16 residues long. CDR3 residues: CASSSGAVTTNEKLFF. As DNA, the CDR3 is TGCGCCAGCAGCTCCGGAGCTGTGACAACTAATGAAAAACTGTTTTTT.

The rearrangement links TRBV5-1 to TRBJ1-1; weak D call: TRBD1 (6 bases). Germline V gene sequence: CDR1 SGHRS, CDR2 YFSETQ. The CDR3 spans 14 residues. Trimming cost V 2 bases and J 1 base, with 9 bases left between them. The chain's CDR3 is CASSFTTGNTEAFF. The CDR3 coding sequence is TGCGCCAGCAGCTTCACGACAGGGAACACTGAAGCTTTCTTT.

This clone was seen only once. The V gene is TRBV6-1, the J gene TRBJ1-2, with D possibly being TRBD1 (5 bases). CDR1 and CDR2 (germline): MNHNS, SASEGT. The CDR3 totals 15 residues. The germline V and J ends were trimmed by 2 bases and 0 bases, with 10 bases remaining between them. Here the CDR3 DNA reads TGTGCCAGCAGTGAAATGACAGATTCTAACTATGGCTACACCTTC. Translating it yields CASSEMTDSNYGYTF.

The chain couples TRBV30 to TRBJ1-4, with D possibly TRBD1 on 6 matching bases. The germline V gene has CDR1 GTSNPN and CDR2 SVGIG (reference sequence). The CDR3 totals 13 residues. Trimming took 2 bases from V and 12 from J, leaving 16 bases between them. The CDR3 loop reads CAWSKGGSRQLFF. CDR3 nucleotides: TGTGCCTGGAGTAAAGGGGGATCTCGGCAACTGTTTTTT.

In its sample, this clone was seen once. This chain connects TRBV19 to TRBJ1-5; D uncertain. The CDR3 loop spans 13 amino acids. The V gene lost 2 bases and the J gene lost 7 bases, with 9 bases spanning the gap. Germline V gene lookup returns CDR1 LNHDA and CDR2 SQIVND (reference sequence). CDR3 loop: CASSIRENQPQHF. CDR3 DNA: TGTGCCAGTAGTATACGCGAAAACCAGCCCCAGCATTTT.

This CDR3 reads CASSKTGLKGMSGANVLTF. The DNA for the CDR3 is TGTGCCAGCAGCAAAACAGGGTTAAAGGGTATGTCTGGGGCCAACGTCCTGACTTTC. The J gene is TRBJ2-6, the V gene TRBV21-1; TRBD1 is taken as the D call from the table, unchecked against the DNA. TRBV21-1 is reported as a pseudogene. The CDR3 is 19 residues long.

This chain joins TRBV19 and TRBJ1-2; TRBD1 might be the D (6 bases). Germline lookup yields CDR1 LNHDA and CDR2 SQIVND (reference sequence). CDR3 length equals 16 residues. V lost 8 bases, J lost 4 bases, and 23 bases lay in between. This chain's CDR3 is CASGDEWHRESYGYTF. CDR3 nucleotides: TGTGCCAGTGGGGACGAGTGGCACAGGGAAAGCTATGGCTACACCTTC.

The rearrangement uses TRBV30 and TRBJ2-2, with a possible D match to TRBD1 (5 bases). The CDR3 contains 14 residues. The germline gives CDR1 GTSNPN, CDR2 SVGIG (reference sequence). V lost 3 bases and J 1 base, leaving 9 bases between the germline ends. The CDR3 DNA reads TGTGCCTGGAGCCTGACAGTGAACACCGGGGAGCTGTTTTTT. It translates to CAWSLTVNTGELFF.

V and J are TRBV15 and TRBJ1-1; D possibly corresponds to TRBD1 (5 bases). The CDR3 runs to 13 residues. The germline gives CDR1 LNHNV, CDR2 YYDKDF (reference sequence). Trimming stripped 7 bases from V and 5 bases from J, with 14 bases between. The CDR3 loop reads CATMRGAGTEAFF. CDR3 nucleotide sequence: TGTGCCACCATGAGGGGAGCGGGGACTGAAGCTTTCTTT.

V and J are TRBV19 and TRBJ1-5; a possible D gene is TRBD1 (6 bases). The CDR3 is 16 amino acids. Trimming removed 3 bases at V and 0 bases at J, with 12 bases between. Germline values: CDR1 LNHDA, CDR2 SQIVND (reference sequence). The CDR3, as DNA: TGTGCCAGTAGTATTCTGGCAGGGGATAGCAATCAGCCCCAGCATTTT. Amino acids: CASSILAGDSNQPQHF. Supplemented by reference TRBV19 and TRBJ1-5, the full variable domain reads DGGITQSPKYLFRKEGQNVTLSCEQNLNHDAMYWYRQDPGQGLRLIYYSQIVNDFQKGDIAEGYSVSREKKESFPLTVTSAQKNPTAFYLCASSILAGDSNQPQHFGDGTRLSIL.

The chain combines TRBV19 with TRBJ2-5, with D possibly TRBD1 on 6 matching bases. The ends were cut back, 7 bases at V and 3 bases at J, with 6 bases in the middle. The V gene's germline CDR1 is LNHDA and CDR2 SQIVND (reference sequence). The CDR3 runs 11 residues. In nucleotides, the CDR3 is TGTGCCAGTACAGGGGAAGAGACCCAGTACTTC. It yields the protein CASTGEETQYF.

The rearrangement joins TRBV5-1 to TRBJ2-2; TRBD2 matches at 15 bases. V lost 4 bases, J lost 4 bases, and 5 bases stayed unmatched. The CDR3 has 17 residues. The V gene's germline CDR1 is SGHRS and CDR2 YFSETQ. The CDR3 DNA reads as TGCGCCAGCAGCCCTGGACTAGCGGGGGGGCCCACCGGGGAGCTGTTTTTT. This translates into CASSPGLAGGPTGELFF.

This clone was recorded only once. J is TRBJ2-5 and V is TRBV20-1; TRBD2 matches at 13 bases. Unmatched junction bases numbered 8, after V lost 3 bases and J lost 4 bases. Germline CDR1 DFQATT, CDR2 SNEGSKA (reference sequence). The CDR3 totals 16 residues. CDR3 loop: CSASGLAGVFIETQYF. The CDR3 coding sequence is TGCAGTGCTAGTGGACTAGCGGGGGTTTTTATAGAGACCCAGTACTTC.

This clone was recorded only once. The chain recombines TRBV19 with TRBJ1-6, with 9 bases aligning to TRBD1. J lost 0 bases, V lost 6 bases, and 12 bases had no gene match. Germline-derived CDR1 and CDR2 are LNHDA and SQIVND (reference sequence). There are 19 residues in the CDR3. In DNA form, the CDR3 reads TGTGCCAGTAGCCGACCCCGGGACAGGGCAAGCTCCTATAATTCACCCCTCCACTTT. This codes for CASSRPRDRASSYNSPLHF. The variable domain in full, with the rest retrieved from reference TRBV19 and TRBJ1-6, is DGGITQSPKYLFRKEGQNVTLSCEQNLNHDAMYWYRQDPGQGLRLIYYSQIVNDFQKGDIAEGYSVSREKKESFPLTVTSAQKNPTAFYLCASSRPRDRASSYNSPLHFGNGTRLTVT.

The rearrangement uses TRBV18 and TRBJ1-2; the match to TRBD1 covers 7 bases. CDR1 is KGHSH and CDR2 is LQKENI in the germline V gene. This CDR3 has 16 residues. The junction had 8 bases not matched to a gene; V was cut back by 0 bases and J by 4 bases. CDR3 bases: TGTGCCAGCTCACCACCCTACCGACAGGGTTCCTATGGCTACACCTTC. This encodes CASSPPYRQGSYGYTF.